The source of this TCR beta chain is a study of T cell responses to AZD1222 COVID-19 vaccine. As for this clone: The antigen is unknown.

Broader study findings: Spike-specific TCR breadth and depth were elevated following two AZD1222 doses. Recipients of AZD1222 seropositive at baseline numbered only 6 or 7. A reported finding is that nearly half of spike-specific TCRs target unmutated variant regions.

The protocol was immunoSEQ multiplex PCR, while the TCRdb copy is restricted to in-frame clones and leaves out a portion. The top ten hold roughly 5.8% of the sample, which has 150,000 or so clones, around 85% seen once. Germline V gene sequence: CDR1 SGHKS, CDR2 YYEKEE (reference sequence). With 3 bases clipped from V and 3 bases from J, the junction kept 3 bases outside the gene matches. This CDR3 is built from 13 residues. This clonotype originated in an adult in good health. The V and J genes are TRBV5-5 and TRBJ2-7, with 7 bases matching TRBD1. This specimen was peripheral blood, taken on day 0 of MenACWY control vaccination. The CDR3 nucleotides are TGTGCCAGCAGCTGGCCAGGGGGCTACGAGCAGTACTTC. Protein: CASSWPGGYEQYF.